This T cell receptor beta chain was identified in a study of blood T cells in healthy people across ages. This clonotype was found a few times. The ends lost 6 bases at V and 3 bases at J; junction bases unmatched: 2. The CDR3 has 13 amino acids. CDR1 and CDR2 (germline): SQVTM, ANQGSEA. Using a J-beta primer mix together with a sample-barcoded 5' primer, a second PCR was run for roughly 6 to 12 cycles. TCRdb reanalysed the 5' RACE reads using MiXCR and keeps one entry per CDR3 protein. The repertoire holds approximately 730,000 distinct CDR3 sequences, with less than 70% as singletons. The specimen was blood. This receptor was taken from an older man in good health. V is TRBV29-1 and J is TRBJ2-1; TRBD1 matches 10 bases. The CDR3 nucleotides read TGCAGCGTCCGGGACAGGGGCTACAATGAGCAGTTCTTC. Translated, it gives CSVRDRGYNEQFF.